This TCR beta chain came from a study of T cell responses to AZD1222 COVID-19 vaccine. Overall study findings and caveats: Following two doses of AZD1222, Spike-specific TCR breadth and depth rose. There were vaccine-associated CD4 TCRs across spike, dominant at 160-218 and 743-854. Of spike-specific TCRs, nearly half reportedly target regions left unmutated in variants.

Produced via immunoSEQ multiplex PCR; TCRdb's table is partial and in-frame only. The table lists about 120,000 clones, over 85% of them singletons. The V and J ends lost 5 bases and 1 base respectively, with 11 bases between them. Germline values: CDR1 SGHTA, CDR2 FQGTGA. The CDR3 length is 14 residues. On this clone: The antigen remains unidentified.

The source of this sequence is an adult who received the AZD1222 COVID-19 vaccine. Sequencing used peripheral blood, obtained 28 days after the second AZD1222 dose. The chain has TRBV7-3 and TRBJ1-1, with D maybe TRBD1 (6 bases). Here the CDR3 reads CASSAQGRNTEAFF. The CDR3 region has the DNA TGTGCCAGCAGCGCCCAGGGGAGGAACACTGAAGCTTTCTTT. Using reference TRBV7-3 and TRBJ1-1 for the parts outside the CDR3, the full variable domain is GAGVSQTPSNKVTEKGKYVELRCDPISGHTALYWYRQSLGQGPEFLIYFQGTGAADDSGLPNDRFFAVRPEGSVSTLKIQRTERGDSAVYLCASSAQGRNTEAFFGQGTRLTVV.